The clone carrying this T cell receptor beta chain was seen at least ten times. Being one base from a much bigger clone, this may be a read error. This sample was taken from a study of T cells in Graves' hyperthyroidism and ophthalmopathy. In the study overall: Peripheral blood was drawn at first diagnosis, prior to all treatment.

The source material, RNA transcripts, was used to amplify TCR beta CDR3 regions. The primer set for the first-round RT-PCR of the TCR CDR3 was HTBI. TCRdb called the multiplex PCR reads again in MiXCR, with one record for every CDR3 protein. Found here are fewer than 550,000 distinct CDR3 sequences, about 24% of them singletons; the top ten hold approximately 10%. Germline values: CDR1 SGHTA, CDR2 FQGNSA. The junction had 5 bases not matched to a gene; V was cut back by 5 bases and J by 2 bases. The CDR3 is 14 amino acids. The rearrangement links TRBV7-2 to TRBJ2-7; 8 bases map to TRBD1. Sample: blood. This TCR came from a woman aged 30 to 39 with Graves' ophthalmopathy. The CDR3 nucleotides read TGTGCCAGCAGCCCGGAACAGGGGGCCTACGAGCAGTACTTC. Translating it yields CASSPEQGAYEQYF.